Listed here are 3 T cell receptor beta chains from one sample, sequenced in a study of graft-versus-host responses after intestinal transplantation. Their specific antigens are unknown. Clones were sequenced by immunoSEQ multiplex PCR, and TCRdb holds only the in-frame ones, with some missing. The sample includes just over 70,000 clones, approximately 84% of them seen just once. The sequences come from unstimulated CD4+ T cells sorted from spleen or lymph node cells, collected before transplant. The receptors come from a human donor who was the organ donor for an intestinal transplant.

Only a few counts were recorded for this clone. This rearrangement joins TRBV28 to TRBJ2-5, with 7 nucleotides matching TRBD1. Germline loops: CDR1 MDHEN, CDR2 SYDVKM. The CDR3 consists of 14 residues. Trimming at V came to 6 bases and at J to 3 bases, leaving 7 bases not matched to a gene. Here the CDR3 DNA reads TGTGCCAGCAGCCGACCTGGGACAGAAGAGACCCAGTACTTC. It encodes CASSRPGTEETQYF.

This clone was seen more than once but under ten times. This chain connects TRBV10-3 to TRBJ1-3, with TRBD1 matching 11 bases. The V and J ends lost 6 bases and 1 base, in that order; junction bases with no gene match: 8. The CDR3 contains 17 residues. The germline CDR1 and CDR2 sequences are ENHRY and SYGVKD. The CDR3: CAISRDRGSGSGNTIYF. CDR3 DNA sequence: TGTGCCATCAGCCGGGACAGGGGGAGCGGGTCTGGAAACACCATATATTTT.

CDR3 DNA sequence: TGTGCCAGCAGCTTCGTTGAACGGTCTGAAGGCTACACCTTC. Translated: CASSFVERSEGYTF. This chain connects TRBV5-6 to TRBJ1-2, with D uncertain. This CDR3 is built from 14 residues. Germline V lookup: CDR1 SGHDT, CDR2 YYEEEE. V lost 2 bases, J lost 8 bases, and 16 bases lay in between.